The clone carrying this TCR beta chain was observed a few times. Antigen specificity is unknown. Germline and junction disagree at one end, which may indicate a read error. These data belong to a study of metastatic and nonmetastatic thyroid tumors. With MiXCR, TCRdb reprocessed the PCR reads. The sample has over 45,000 clones; roughly a fifth are singletons. CDR3 length: 15 residues. Germline V gives CDR1 MNHNS, CDR2 SASEGT. No treatment of any kind had been given to any patient before thyroid surgery. Study results and caveats: Benign nodules reportedly had significantly lower TCR beta diversity than malignant thyroid tumors in blood and tumor.

The receptor was isolated from a male donor with papillary thyroid cancer or a benign thyroid nodule (not recorded which). Some clones in this sample may be carry-over from other donors' samples. The sequenced sample was blood. This sequence joins TRBV6-1 and TRBJ1-2; 9 bases are shared with TRBD1. CDR3: CASRGTGSGNYGYTF. For the CDR3, the DNA is TGTGCCAGCAGGGGGACAGGGTCGGGCAACTATGGCTACACATTC.